Presented here are 9 T cell receptor beta chains from one specimen sequenced in a study of graft-versus-host responses after intestinal transplantation (TCRdb year 2021). Library prep was done by the immunoSEQ multiplex PCR assay. The source is immuneACCESS, and TCRdb retained only in-frame sequences with V and J called. Part of the clones is not carried over; for the studies checked, unresolved V genes explain less than half of this, and the remainder is unexplained. The sample table contains about 9,100 clones; only one count was recorded for 25% to 30% of them. The ten largest make up roughly 6.2% of the sample. The time point label, read with the paper, signifies: cells obtained before transplantation from donor or recipient. In mixed lymphocyte reactions, some 200,000 CFSE-labeled pre-transplant responders were plated with some 200,000 irradiated violet-dye-labeled stimulators and cultured for 5 to 6 days.

Source: alloreactive CD8+ T cells from a mixed lymphocyte reaction culture, taken before intestinal transplant. The sample's cell subset or site, from its label and the paper: CFSE-low proliferating T cells sorted from roughly six-day pre-transplant mixed lymphocyte reaction (GvH or HvG direction). The receptors stem from a human patient who received an intestinal transplant.

This clone came up a few times. The gene calls are TRBV23-1 and TRBJ1-1, with D possibly matching TRBD1 (6 bases). TRBV23-1 is reported as an ORF; its role is uncertain. The CDR3 loop spans 13 amino acids. The V and J ends lost 7 bases and 10 bases respectively, with 19 bases between them. CDR3 coding DNA: TGCGCCAGCACCCCATCGGGACAAATCTTAGCTTTCTTT. Translated: CASTPSGQILAFF.

This clone occurred a few times. This rearrangement joins TRBV21-1 to TRBJ2-5; the DNA was not compared with TRBD1, the D call given in the table. TRBV21-1 is reported as a pseudogene. The CDR3 totals 16 residues. CDR3 nucleotide sequence: TGTGCCAGCAGCAAAAAGTGGAGACAGGGTCGTGAGACCCAGTACTTC. It translates to CASSKKWRQGRETQYF.

The chain is built from TRBV4-1 and TRBJ2-1; the match to TRBD2 covers 8 bases. V lost 3 bases, J lost 4 bases, and 8 bases stayed unmatched. Germline loops: CDR1 MGHRA, CDR2 YSYEKL. The CDR3 has 16 residues. The CDR3 loop reads CASSQGSGGPYNEQFF. In DNA form, the CDR3 reads TGCGCCAGCAGCCAGGGGAGCGGGGGCCCGTACAATGAGCAGTTCTTC.

This clone was found a few times. The CDR3 sequence: CASSRDHHSGANVLTF. The CDR3 coding sequence is TGTGCCAGCAGCCGGGATCACCACTCTGGGGCCAACGTCCTGACTTTC. The V and J genes are TRBV7-9 and TRBJ2-6; TRBD2 is a possible D gene (5 bases). Trimming took off 5 bases at V and 0 bases at J, with 11 bases between the two ends. CDR1 is SEHNR and CDR2 is FQNEAQ in the germline V gene (reference sequence). This CDR3 has 16 amino acids.

The rearrangement links TRBV20-1 to TRBJ1-1; no firm D call. The CDR3 has 11 amino acids. Trimming removed 1 base at V and 7 bases at J, with 7 bases between. From germline, CDR1 is DFQATT and CDR2 SNEGSKA (reference sequence). CDR3 protein: CSARGAGEAFF. CDR3 DNA sequence: TGCAGTGCTAGAGGGGCTGGTGAAGCTTTCTTT.

With regard to this clone: The same CDR3 can be traced to other DNA sequences in this sample. The chain uses TRBV7-9 and TRBJ1-2; D may be TRBD1 (5 bases). Trimming shortened V by 0 bases and J by 6 bases, and 11 bases separated the two germline ends. In germline, CDR1 is SEHNR, CDR2 FQNEAQ (reference sequence). CDR3 length: 14 residues. Written as DNA, the CDR3 is TGTGCCAGCAGCTTAGCGCTGGGAGGGGATGGCTACACCTTC. Protein sequence: CASSLALGGDGYTF.

V gene TRBV21-1 combines with J gene TRBJ1-5; the table names TRBD1, a call not compared with the DNA. TRBV21-1 is reported as a pseudogene. The CDR3 totals 16 residues. This chain's CDR3 is CASSKATGEDNQPQHF. The CDR3 DNA follows: TGTGCCAGCAGCAAAGCGACAGGGGAGGACAATCAGCCCCAGCATTTT.

This clone was seen a few times. The rearrangement links TRBV9 to TRBJ1-1; perhaps TRBD1 as D (6 bases). The CDR3 consists of 15 residues. The V gene's germline CDR1 is SGDLS and CDR2 YYNGEE. Trimming removed 3 bases at V and 3 bases at J, with 15 bases between. Here the CDR3 reads CASSASGGGYTEAFF. The CDR3 DNA follows: TGTGCCAGCAGCGCTTCGGGAGGGGGGTACACTGAAGCTTTCTTT. Combining the CDR3 with reference TRBV9 and TRBJ1-1 gives the whole variable domain DSGVTQTPKHLITATGQRVTLRCSPRSGDLSVYWYQQSLDQGLQFLIQYYNGEERAKGNILERFSAQQFPDLHSELNLSSLELGDSALYFCASSASGGGYTEAFFGQGTRLTVV.

The V and J genes are TRBV6-5 and TRBJ2-7; TRBD1 matches 7 bases. V dropped 0 bases and J dropped 2; count of bases not matched to a gene: 1. The CDR3 runs 14 residues. Per germline, CDR1 MNHEY and CDR2 SVGAGI. The CDR3 bases are TGTGCCAGCAGTTACTCGGGGACAGCCTACGAGCAGTACTTC. It codes for CASSYSGTAYEQYF.